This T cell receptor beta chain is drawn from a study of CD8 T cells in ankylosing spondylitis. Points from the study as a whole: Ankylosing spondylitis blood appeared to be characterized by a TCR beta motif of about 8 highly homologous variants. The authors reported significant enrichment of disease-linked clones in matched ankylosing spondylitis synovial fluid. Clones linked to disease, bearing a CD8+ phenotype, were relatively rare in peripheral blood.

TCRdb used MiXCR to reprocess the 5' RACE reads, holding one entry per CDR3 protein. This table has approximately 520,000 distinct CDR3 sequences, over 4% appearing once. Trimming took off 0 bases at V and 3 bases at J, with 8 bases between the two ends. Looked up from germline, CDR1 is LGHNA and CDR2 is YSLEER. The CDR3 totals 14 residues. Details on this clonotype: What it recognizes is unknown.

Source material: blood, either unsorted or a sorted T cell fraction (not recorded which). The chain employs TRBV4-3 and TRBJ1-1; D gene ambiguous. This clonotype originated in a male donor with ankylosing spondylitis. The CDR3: CASSQENWDTEAFF. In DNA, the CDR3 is TGCGCCAGCAGCCAAGAAAATTGGGACACTGAAGCTTTCTTT.